The 20 T cell receptor beta chains below all came from one sample that was sequenced in a study of regulatory T cells in long-lasting Graves disease. As to time point: newly diagnosed GD, antithyroid drugs for less than 3 months. PBMC RNA served as the TCR library source. The authors built TCR beta libraries using iRepertoire HTBI primers and Arm-PCR of CDR3 regions. Via MiXCR, TCRdb re-called the multiplex PCR reads, giving one row per CDR3 protein. Of hundreds of thousands of distinct CDR3 sequences listed, around 13% are singletons. This sample also belongs to another study, concerning T cells in Graves' hyperthyroidism and ophthalmopathy.

Sequenced material: peripheral blood mononuclear cells (PBMCs), taken at new diagnosis, from a patient treated with antithyroid drugs. The receptors here all came from a young woman with Graves disease.

This clonotype was seen at least ten times. The rearrangement uses TRBV2 and TRBJ2-5; D unclear. CDR1 and CDR2 from the germline V gene are SNHLY and FYNNEI. V lost 7 bases, J lost 0 bases, and 6 bases lay in between. This CDR3 spans 12 amino acids. The CDR3 nucleotides read TGTGCCAGCAACCTGTACCAAGAGACCCAGTACTTC. This sequence encodes CASNLYQETQYF.

The chain couples TRBV24-1 to TRBJ2-5; TRBD1 matches at 8 bases. V lost 5 bases to trimming and J lost 2 bases; unmatched junction nucleotides: 6. Germline loops: CDR1 KGHDR, CDR2 SFDVKD. The CDR3 has 15 amino acids. Here the CDR3 reads CATSVRDRGQETQYF. CDR3 sequence (DNA): TGTGCCACCAGTGTAAGAGACAGGGGTCAAGAGACCCAGTACTTC.

This clonotype was seen repeatedly, ten times or more. The J gene is TRBJ2-1, the V gene TRBV7-9; 10 bases align to TRBD2. The J segment lost 8 bases and the V segment lost 8 bases, leaving 9 bases of the junction unmatched. The CDR3 loop spans 14 amino acids. CDR1 is SEHNR and CDR2 is FQNEAQ in the germline V gene (reference sequence). The CDR3 here is CASSKLAGSYEQFF. The CDR3 DNA follows: TGTGCCAGCTCGAAACTAGCGGGATCGTATGAGCAGTTCTTC.

This clonotype was seen many times. CDR3 residues: CASSLAPSGQETQYF. CDR3 nucleotides: TGTGCCAGCAGCTTAGCACCTAGCGGCCAAGAGACCCAGTACTTC. The chain carries TRBV7-2 and TRBJ2-5; 7 bases match TRBD2. There are 15 residues in the CDR3. Germline values: CDR1 SGHTA, CDR2 FQGNSA. V shed 0 bases, J shed 1 base, and the junction held 2 bases outside the gene matches.

Concerning this clonotype itself: One base away lies a much larger clone, so this may be a sequencing read error. V and J are TRBV2 and TRBJ1-2, with D tentatively TRBD1 (5 bases). V was trimmed by 7 bases and J by 3 bases, leaving 12 bases between them. Germline lookup yields CDR1 SNHLY and CDR2 FYNNEI. This CDR3 has 13 residues. DNA of the CDR3: TGTGCCAGCATCATAGACAGTGACTATGGCTACACCTTC. Translated, it gives CASIIDSDYGYTF.

This clonotype has a handful of counts. A much more abundant neighbour one base away suggests this may be a read error. V is TRBV18 and J is TRBJ2-3; D is ambiguous. The tail of the sequence fits TRBJ2-7 better, so the J call may be wrong. The germline V gene has CDR1 KGHSH and CDR2 LQKENI. CDR3 length: 10 residues. The CDR3 DNA sequence: TGTGCCAGCTCAGGTCCATGGCAGTACTTC. It encodes CASSGPWQYF.

This sequence joins TRBV28 and TRBJ1-2; D might be TRBD1 (5 bases). The CDR3 runs 15 residues. The V end was cut by 6 bases, the J end by 4 bases, with 18 bases between. Germline lookup yields CDR1 MDHEN and CDR2 SYDVKM. The CDR3 is CASRQRQRQGYGYTF. The CDR3 DNA reads as TGTGCCAGCAGACAGAGACAGCGCCAAGGCTATGGCTACACCTTC.

This clonotype occurred a few times. The CDR3 bases are TGTGCCAGCAGTTACAGCGGTCCTGGTCGGCGCGGCAAAACTTCACATGGCTACACCTTC. Translated: CASSYSGPGRRGKTSHGYTF. The V call is TRBV6-5, the J call TRBJ1-2; D is ambiguous. This CDR3 spans 20 amino acids. Germline CDR1 reads MNHEY; CDR2 reads SVGAGI. Trimming left V 2 bases short and J 6 bases short, with 31 bases between.

This clonotype was seen ten or more times. The gene calls are TRBV15 and TRBJ1-2; the D is unclear. Germline CDR1 reads LNHNV; CDR2 reads YYDKDF (reference sequence). V lost 3 bases, J lost 10 bases, and 21 bases lay in between. The CDR3 has 15 residues. The CDR3 DNA reads TGTGCCACCAGCAGGGGAGGAATCACCTTCCATGCCTACACCTTC. This gives the protein CATSRGGITFHAYTF.

This clonotype has a count of ten or more. The V gene is TRBV7-9, the J gene TRBJ2-1; 7 bases line up with TRBD2. The germline V gene encodes CDR1 SEHNR and CDR2 FQNEAQ (reference sequence). The CDR3 runs 14 residues. V dropped 5 bases and J dropped 2; count of bases not matched to a gene: 3. The CDR3 loop reads CASSTGTTYNEQFF. In DNA, the CDR3 is TGTGCCAGCAGCACCGGGACTACCTACAATGAGCAGTTCTTC.

A remark on this clonotype: A much larger clonotype is one base distant, so this may be a read error. This chain connects TRBV6-1 to TRBJ1-1; 7 bases fit TRBD1. Germline CDR1 is MNHNS and CDR2 is SASEGT. V shed 4 bases, J shed 0 bases, and the junction held 8 bases outside the gene matches. The CDR3 spans 16 residues. Here the CDR3 DNA reads TGTGCCAGCAGTGTGGGAACCGGGACAGTGAACACTGAAGCTTTCTTT. Amino acids: CASSVGTGTVNTEAFF.

The V and J genes are TRBV7-9 and TRBJ1-1; 9 positions agree with TRBD1. Germline-derived CDR1 and CDR2 are SEHNR and FQNEAQ (reference sequence). With V trimmed by 3 bases and J by 4 bases, 3 bases remained unmatched. The CDR3 covers 14 residues. The CDR3 DNA follows: TGTGCCAGCAGCTTTCTGACAGGGGGCACTGAAGCTTTCTTT. Translating it yields CASSFLTGGTEAFF.

This clonotype was seen more than once but under ten times. The chain is built from TRBV7-9 and TRBJ1-3; D remains unclear. The germline gives CDR1 SEHNR, CDR2 FQNEAQ (reference sequence). CDR3 length: 13 amino acids. Trimming stripped 4 bases from V and 0 bases from J, with 4 bases between. The chain's CDR3 is CASSSPSGNTIYF. As DNA, the CDR3 is TGTGCCAGCAGCTCACCCTCTGGAAACACCATATATTTT.

This clonotype was found many times. V usage is TRBV6-1 and J usage is TRBJ2-7, with D possibly TRBD1 on 6 matching bases. CDR1 and CDR2 from the germline V gene are MNHNS and SASEGT. The CDR3 extends over 15 amino acids. The V and J ends lost 6 bases and 4 bases respectively, with 19 bases between them. For the CDR3, the DNA is TGTGCCAGCAGGGAGAGACGGGACACAATTTACGAGCAGTACTTC. This gives the protein CASRERRDTIYEQYF.

Ten or more counts support this clonotype. The CDR3 DNA reads TGTGCCTCCAGCACGGGACTTGGCTACGAGCAGTACTTC. It specifies CASSTGLGYEQYF. The V gene is TRBV30, the J gene TRBJ2-7, with D perhaps TRBD2 (6 bases). The germline V and J ends were trimmed by 7 bases and 3 bases, with 16 bases remaining between them. This CDR3 comprises 13 residues. CDR1 and CDR2 from the germline V gene are GTSNPN and SVGIG (reference sequence).

This clonotype was seen repeatedly, ten times or more. The V and J genes are TRBV6-1 and TRBJ2-1; D gene uncertain. V was clipped by 7 bases and J by 6 bases, with 22 bases between them. From germline, CDR1 is MNHNS and CDR2 SASEGT. This CDR3 has 16 amino acids. The CDR3 region is CASKGSGTLVSNEQFF. CDR3 coding DNA: TGTGCCAGCAAGGGCTCCGGCACTTTGGTATCCAATGAGCAGTTCTTC.

This clonotype was counted many times. The chain employs TRBV12-3 or TRBV12-4 and TRBJ1-6, with a weak D call TRBD1 (5 bases). V lost 6 bases and J lost 7, with 16 bases in between. The CDR3 is 15 amino acids. Here the CDR3 reads CASRAPGIWNSPLHF. CDR3 coding DNA: TGTGCCAGCAGGGCGCCAGGGATTTGGAATTCACCCCTCCACTTT.

This clonotype was counted many times. The chain has TRBV5-6 and TRBJ1-3; tentative D call: TRBD1 (6 bases). Between the trimmed V and J ends, which lost 2 bases and 5 bases, there was a span of 8 bases. From germline, CDR1 is SGHDT and CDR2 YYEEEE. The CDR3 is 13 amino acids. CDR3 nucleotides: TGTGCCAGCAGCTTACGGGACAGAAACACCATATATTTT. This sequence encodes CASSLRDRNTIYF.

This chain links TRBV14 with TRBJ1-2; no reliable D call. The CDR3 totals 14 residues. CDR1 and CDR2 from the germline V gene are SGHDN and FVKESK. Trimming left V 2 bases short and J 6 bases short, with 13 bases between. This CDR3 reads CASSQPRGLHGYTF. CDR3 DNA: TGTGCCAGCAGCCAACCTCGTGGTCTCCATGGCTACACCTTC.

Many counts were recorded for this clonotype. This sequence joins TRBV3-1 and TRBJ2-3; 9 bases are shared with TRBD2. The CDR3 is made up of 16 amino acids. CDR1 is LGHDT and CDR2 is YNNKEL in the germline V gene (reference sequence). Trimming at V came to 0 bases and at J to 2 bases, leaving 3 bases not matched to a gene. CDR3 region: CASSQEGTSFTDTQYF. Here the CDR3 DNA reads TGTGCCAGCAGCCAAGAGGGGACTAGCTTCACAGATACGCAGTATTTT.